The rows below give T cell receptor beta chains drawn from one sample of a study of T cells in Graves' hyperthyroidism and ophthalmopathy. TCRdb ran MiXCR on the multiplex PCR reads and lists one entry per CDR3 protein. This table holds nearly 600,000 distinct CDR3 sequences, around 14% found once. The sample taken for sequencing was blood. The origin of the receptors is a woman aged 25 to 39 with Graves' hyperthyroidism that later progressed to Graves' ophthalmopathy. CDR3s include the opening cysteine and the closing phenylalanine or tryptophan. A D gene is named only where the DNA matches it firmly. The size field is filled for only some rows; it gives once, few, many or a size class.

>TRBV14|TRBJ2-1|TRBD2|many
CASRPGTSGKGYNEQFF
TGTGCCAGCAGGCCTGGGACTAGCGGGAAGGGGTACAATGAGCAGTTCTTC
>TRBV6-2/TRBV6-3|TRBJ2-5|TRBD1|many
CASGQGPGTQYF
TGTGCCAGCGGACAGGGTCCCGGGACCCAGTACTTC
>TRBV30|TRBJ1-1|TRBD1|many
CAWSDRTGVATEAFF
TGTGCCTGGAGTGACAGGACAGGGGTAGCCACTGAAGCTTTCTTT
>TRBV5-1|TRBJ2-3|-|few
CASSLALTSDTQYF
TGCGCCAGCAGCTTGGCACTCACGTCAGATACGCAGTATTTT
>TRBV11-2|TRBJ2-7|-|few
CASSLVTGTEQYF
TGTGCCAGCAGCTTAGTGACAGGAACTGAGCAGTACTTC
>TRBV12-3/TRBV12-4|TRBJ2-1|-|many
CASSPPKGGYNEQFF
TGTGCCAGCAGTCCGCCTAAGGGCGGCTACAATGAGCAGTTCTTC
>TRBV6-1|TRBJ1-5|-|few
CASMARVGQPQHF
TGTGCCAGCATGGCCAGGGTGGGTCAGCCCCAGCATTTT
>TRBV25-1|TRBJ1-2|-|-
CASSEWGADYGYTF
TGTGCCAGCAGTGAATGGGGGGCGGACTATGGCTACACCTTC
>TRBV20-1|TRBJ2-1|-|few
CSAPSGTEVGLTEQFF
TGCAGTGCCCCGTCCGGGACAGAGGTCGGACTAACGGAGCAGTTCTTC
>TRBV12-3/TRBV12-4|TRBJ2-7|-|many
CASSLQAGVYEQYF
TGTGCCAGCAGTTTACAAGCGGGCGTCTACGAGCAGTACTTC
>TRBV6-2/TRBV6-3|TRBJ1-2|TRBD1|many
CASSYSTGAGGYTF
TGTGCCAGCAGTTACTCGACAGGGGCAGGGGGCTACACCTTC
>TRBV20-1|TRBJ2-2|-|many
CSASGAGPTGELFF
TGCAGTGCTAGTGGGGCAGGGCCGACCGGGGAGCTGTTTTTT
>TRBV7-8|TRBJ1-3|TRBD1|many
CASSRDRQGPNGVTIYF
TGTGCCAGCAGCCGGGACCGACAGGGCCCAAACGGGGTGACCATATATTTT
>TRBV2|TRBJ2-7|-|many
CASREDESYEQYF
TGTGCCAGCAGGGAGGATGAATCCTACGAGCAGTACTTC
>TRBV19|TRBJ2-7|TRBD2|few
CASSIELAGGYEQYF
TGTGCCAGTAGTATAGAACTAGCGGGAGGCTACGAGCAGTACTTC
>TRBV6-6|TRBJ2-1|TRBD2|many
CASSYSTSGSFEQFF
TGTGCCAGCAGTTACTCGACTAGCGGGAGTTTTGAGCAGTTCTTC
>TRBV7-2|TRBJ2-1|-|many
CASSLAVAGFNEQFF
TGTGCCAGCAGCTTAGCGGTGGCGGGATTCAATGAGCAGTTCTTC
>TRBV28|TRBJ2-7|TRBD2|few
CASRLADYEQYF
TGTGCCAGCAGACTAGCGGACTACGAGCAGTACTTC
>TRBV20-1|TRBJ1-2|TRBD1|many
CSARQNRDRGVRGYTF
TGCAGTGCACGACAAAACCGGGACAGGGGCGTTCGGGGCTACACCTTC
>TRBV5-5|TRBJ2-7|-|many
CASSLEGRTFNEQYF
TGTGCCAGCAGCTTAGAGGGAAGAACGTTCAACGAGCAGTACTTC
>TRBV30|TRBJ2-4|TRBD2|many
CALAGTAKNIQYF
TGTGCCTTAGCGGGGACAGCCAAAAACATTCAGTACTTC
>TRBV12-3/TRBV12-4|TRBJ1-4|-|many
CASIQWGQGSSDEKLFF
TGTGCCAGCATCCAGTGGGGTCAGGGGAGTTCAGATGAAAAACTGTTTTTT
>TRBV30|TRBJ2-1|TRBD1|many
CAWSSPRDRGRHNEQFF
TGTGCCTGGAGTTCACCCCGCGACAGGGGGCGCCACAATGAGCAGTTCTTC
>TRBV20-1|TRBJ2-7|-|-
CSAASGRKGEQYF
TGCAGTGCCGCTTCCGGGCGAAAGGGCGAGCAGTACTTC
>TRBV19|TRBJ1-1|-|few
CASSIVTDTEALF
TGTGCCAGTAGTATAGTCACGGACACTGAAGCTCTCTTT
>TRBV19|TRBJ1-5|TRBD1|-
CASSSSGTGGGWQPQHF
TGTGCCAGTAGTAGCTCCGGGACAGGGGGCGGGTGGCAGCCCCAGCATTTT
>TRBV6-1|TRBJ2-5|TRBD2|-
CASKIAGLETQYF
TGTGCCAGCAAAATAGCGGGGCTAGAGACCCAGTACTTC
>TRBV27|TRBJ2-7|-|-
CASSFLLYEQYF
TGTGCCAGCAGTTTCCTCCTATACGAGCAGTACTTC
>TRBV27|TRBJ1-1|TRBD1|few
CASSPRQGREAFF
TGTGCCAGCAGTCCCAGACAGGGTCGGGAAGCTTTCTTT
>TRBV14|TRBJ2-1|-|-
CASGDLPFNEQFF
TGTGCCAGCGGGGACTTACCTTTCAATGAGCAGTTCTTC
>TRBV19|TRBJ2-1|TRBD2|-
CASSRTGLLAAPPNEQFF
TGTGCCAGTAGTAGAACAGGGCTACTAGCGGCCCCACCCAATGAGCAGTTCTTC
>TRBV14|TRBJ1-1|TRBD1|many
CASSPLQGGVNTEAFF
TGTGCCAGCAGCCCCCTCCAGGGGGGGGTGAACACTGAAGCTTTCTTT
>TRBV19|TRBJ2-7|TRBD2|many
CASSILGGRYEQYF
TGTGCCAGTAGTATACTTGGCGGGAGATACGAGCAGTACTTC
>TRBV7-9|TRBJ1-2|-|few
CASSLAAAYGYTF
TGTGCCAGCAGCTTAGCGGCAGCCTATGGCTACACCTTC
>TRBV19|TRBJ2-7|-|-
CATPGRGRGNEQYF
TGTGCCACCCCGGGGAGGGGGCGCGGGAACGAGCAGTACTTC
>TRBV6-5|TRBJ1-2|-|many
CASSYGVGSDGYTF
TGTGCCAGCAGTTACGGGGTTGGGAGCGATGGCTACACCTTC
>TRBV24-1|TRBJ2-2|-|-
CATSDWDPPGELFF
TGTGCCACCAGCGATTGGGACCCCCCCGGGGAGCTGTTTTTT
>TRBV2|TRBJ1-5|-|many
CASSELTAINQPQHF
TGTGCCAGCAGTGAATTGACAGCGATCAATCAGCCCCAGCATTTT
>TRBV4-1|TRBJ2-5|-|few
CASSQDLNLGQETQYF
TGCGCCAGCAGCCAAGATCTAAATTTGGGCCAAGAGACCCAGTACTTC
>TRBV19|TRBJ1-5|TRBD1|few
CASSPLGTGNQPQHF
TGTGCCAGTAGCCCTCTTGGGACAGGCAATCAGCCCCAGCATTTT
>TRBV6-1|TRBJ2-6|-|many
CASMLGANVLTF
TGTGCCAGCATGCTAGGGGCCAACGTCCTGACTTTC
>TRBV12-3/TRBV12-4|TRBJ1-2|TRBD1|many
CASSYRNRGGYTF
TGTGCCAGCAGCTATCGCAACAGGGGTGGCTACACCTTC
>TRBV5-1|TRBJ1-5|-|few
CASSLGSTENQPQHF
TGCGCCAGCAGCTTGGGGTCGACAGAGAATCAGCCCCAGCATTTT
>TRBV5-1|TRBJ2-2|TRBD2|many
CASSSLADSNTGELFF
TGCGCCAGCAGCTCACTAGCGGACTCGAACACCGGGGAGCTGTTTTTT
>TRBV4-1|TRBJ1-2|-|-
CASSQGLGTHYGYTF
TGCGCCAGCAGCCAAGGGCTGGGGACCCACTATGGCTACACCTTC
>TRBV2|TRBJ1-5|-|many
CASSRDGDNQPQHF
TGTGCCAGCAGCCGGGACGGCGACAATCAGCCCCAGCATTTT
>TRBV13|TRBJ2-5|-|many
CASSADRRGETQYF
TGTGCCAGCAGCGCCGACAGGCGAGGGGAGACCCAGTACTTC
>TRBV12-3/TRBV12-4|TRBJ1-5|-|few
CASSLEHSLVQPQHF
TGTGCCAGCAGTTTAGAGCACAGCCTGGTACAGCCCCAGCATTTT
>TRBV18|TRBJ1-3|-|many
CASSPSGSRSSGNTIYF
TGTGCCAGCTCACCGTCAGGATCCCGTAGCTCTGGAAACACCATATATTTT
>TRBV6-1|TRBJ2-3|-|-
CASSPGLGADTQYF
TGTGCCAGCAGCCCCGGACTGGGCGCGGATACGCAGTATTTT
>TRBV25-1|TRBJ1-4|-|-
CASSDSSTNEKLFF
TGTGCCAGCAGCGACAGCTCAACTAATGAAAAACTGTTTTTT